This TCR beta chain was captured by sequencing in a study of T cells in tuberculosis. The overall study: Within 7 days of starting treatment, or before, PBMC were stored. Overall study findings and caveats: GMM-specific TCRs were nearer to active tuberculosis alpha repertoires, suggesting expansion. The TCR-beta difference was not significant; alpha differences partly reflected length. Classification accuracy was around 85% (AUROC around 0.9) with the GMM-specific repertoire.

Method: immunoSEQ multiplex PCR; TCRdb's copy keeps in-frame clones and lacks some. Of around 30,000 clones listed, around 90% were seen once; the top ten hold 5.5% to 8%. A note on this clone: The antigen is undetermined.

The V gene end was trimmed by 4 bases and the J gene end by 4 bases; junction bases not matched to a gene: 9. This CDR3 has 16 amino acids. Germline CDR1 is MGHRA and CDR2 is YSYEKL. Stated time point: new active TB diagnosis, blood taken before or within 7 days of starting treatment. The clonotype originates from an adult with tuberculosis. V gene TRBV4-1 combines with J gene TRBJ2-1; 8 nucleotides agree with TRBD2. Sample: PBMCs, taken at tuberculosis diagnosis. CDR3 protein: CASSPQGGGQYNEQFF. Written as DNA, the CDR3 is TGCGCCAGCAGCCCCCAAGGCGGGGGGCAGTACAATGAGCAGTTCTTC.